This note documents a single T cell receptor (beta chain) sequence. CDR1 is SGHRS and CDR2 is YFSETQ in the germline V gene. This CDR3 contains 16 residues. V dropped 0 bases and J dropped 0 bases, with 12 bases sitting between them. The sample comes from a study of blood T cell repertoires in COVID-19. Study in general: Samples taken during acute and convalescent COVID-19 were collected in the United States, Italy and Spain. Sample material is recorded as cDNA or gDNA derived from T cells, B-cell-depleted T cells, or PBMCs.

Authors' analysis steps: Amplification with reference gene primers provided the estimates of nucleated cell counts. The method was immunoSEQ multiplex PCR; TCRdb's version includes in-frame clones alone and lacks a portion of them. Clone size and the V and J calls come from that table; the DNA yielded D and trimming. The sample lists fewer than 300,000 clones; 65% to 90% were seen once. The sample was peripheral blood. This clonotype originated in a man aged 50 or older with active or convalescent COVID-19. J is TRBJ2-5 and V is TRBV5-1; a possible D gene is TRBD2 (6 bases). The CDR3 DNA reads as TGCGCCAGCAGCTTGGTAGGGGAGGCGCACCAAGAGACCCAGTACTTC. This gives the protein CASSLVGEAHQETQYF.